The clone carrying this T cell receptor (beta chain) was counted ten times or more. Its antigen remains unknown. This entry comes from a study of T cells in Graves' hyperthyroidism and ophthalmopathy. Points from the study as a whole: Model predictions of ophthalmopathy came a median approximately 6.2 months before onset.

Using RNA transcripts as the source, TCR beta CDR3 regions were amplified. HTBI primers drove first-round RT-PCR of the TCR CDR3. Each CDR3 protein gets one entry after TCRdb re-called the multiplex PCR reads with MiXCR. The table lists 200,000 to 250,000 distinct CDR3 sequences, about 17% of them singletons. Exclusion criteria comprised uncontrolled infection, other autoimmune disease, pregnancy or lactation. Germline CDR1 and CDR2: SGHRS and YFSETQ. J lost 6 bases, V lost 4 bases, and 4 bases had no gene match. The length of the CDR3 is 13 residues. This clonotype originated in a woman between 18 and 30 years old with Graves' ophthalmopathy. Sequenced: blood. The rearrangement links TRBV5-1 to TRBJ2-1, with 7 bases fitting TRBD1. The CDR3 bases are TGCGCCAGCAGCACGGGACAGCTCAATGAGCAGTTCTTC. This sequence encodes CASSTGQLNEQFF.